The 27 T cell receptor beta chains in this list originate from one sample, sequenced in a study of molecular identifiers for immune sequencing clone quantification. Via MiXCR, TCRdb re-called the PCR reads, giving one row per CDR3 protein. Counted here are around 480,000 distinct CDR3 sequences, under 30% occurring once; the ten biggest clones make up around 0.8%. Sequenced sample: naive CD8+ T cells from blood, with Jurkat cell RNA spiked in. Subset of the sample: FACS-sorted CD8+CD4-CCR7+CD45RA+ naive T cells. Receptors originate from a human donor in good health. Some libraries in this study had Jurkat cell RNA spiked in.

This clonotype was detected many times. The J gene is TRBJ2-3, the V gene TRBV11-2, with 12 bases identical to TRBD2. V lost 4 bases and J lost 4; bases outside the gene matches: 9. This CDR3 has 17 residues. Germline lookup yields CDR1 SGHAT and CDR2 FQNNGV. CDR3 DNA sequence: TGTGCCAGCAGCTCCACCCGACTAGCGGGGGATGCAGATACGCAGTATTTT. Protein product: CASSSTRLAGDADTQYF.

The table lists this clonotype with a few counts. This rearrangement joins TRBV5-1 to TRBJ1-4; D ambiguous. Looked up from germline, CDR1 is SGHRS and CDR2 is YFSETQ. The CDR3 sequence is 16 residues long. V was shortened by 1 base and J by 0 bases, with 10 bases between the two germline ends. The DNA of the CDR3 is TGCGCCAGCAGCTTGACACAGACCGCAACTAATGAAAAACTGTTTTTT. This translates into CASSLTQTATNEKLFF.

V gene TRBV4-2 combines with J gene TRBJ2-2, with unresolved D. Germline loops: CDR1 LGHNA, CDR2 YNFKEQ. Deletions cut 1 base from V and 3 bases from J, with 9 bases between. This CDR3 has 15 residues. CDR3 protein: CASSQVNIYTGELFF. CDR3 DNA: TGTGCCAGCAGCCAAGTTAACATTTACACCGGGGAGCTGTTTTTT.

With respect to this clonotype: A much larger clonotype is one base distant, so this may be a read error. The V gene is TRBV5-1, the J gene TRBJ1-1; the match to TRBD1 covers 7 bases. This CDR3 is built from 12 residues. The V gene's germline CDR1 is SGHRS and CDR2 YFSETQ. CDR3 nucleotide sequence: TGCGTCAGCAGCTACACAGGGGCTGAAGCTTTCTTT. It codes for CVSSYTGAEAFF.

The CDR3 nucleotides read TGTGCCAGCAGTCCTCTAGCGGGGGACTACTACGAGCAGTACTTC. Its translation: CASSPLAGDYYEQYF. The gene calls are TRBV27 and TRBJ2-7; TRBD2 aligns across 10 bases. Per the germline V gene, CDR1 is MNHEY and CDR2 is SMNVEV (reference sequence). Trimming took 5 bases from V and 3 from J; bases not matched to a gene: 7. The CDR3 contains 15 residues.

The V call is TRBV9, the J call TRBJ2-5; D may be TRBD2 (6 bases). The CDR3 consists of 14 residues. V lost 3 bases and J 5 bases, leaving 14 bases between the germline ends. Per germline, CDR1 SGDLS and CDR2 YYNGEE. CDR3 residues: CASSGTGVGETQYF. The CDR3 DNA reads as TGTGCCAGCAGCGGGACGGGAGTTGGTGAGACCCAGTACTTC.

This clonotype was counted between two and nine times. The gene calls are TRBV20-1 and TRBJ2-1, with 13 bases that match TRBD2. Unmatched junction bases numbered 13, after V lost 6 bases and J lost 2 bases. The germline CDR1 and CDR2 sequences are DFQATT and SNEGSKA (reference sequence). The CDR3 sequence is 18 residues long. The CDR3 protein is CSAPGLAGWGETYNEQFF. The DNA for the CDR3 is TGCAGTGCCCCGGGACTAGCGGGATGGGGGGAGACCTACAATGAGCAGTTCTTC.

Points on this clonotype: An end of the junction differs from the germline gene, which may be a read error. The chain carries TRBV12-3 or TRBV12-4 and TRBJ1-1, with no clear D. The CDR3 consists of 14 residues. The CDR3, as DNA: TGTGCCAGCGGTTTATGGGGAATGAACACTGAAGCTTTCTTT. It codes for CASGLWGMNTEAFF.

Points on this clonotype: Given a much more abundant clone one base away, this may be a read error. The chain employs TRBV7-6 and TRBJ2-5, with D unclear. V gave up 2 bases and J gave up 0 bases, with 10 bases separating them. CDR1 and CDR2 (germline): SGHVS, FNYEAQ. The CDR3 is 15 residues long. The DNA of the CDR3 is TGTGCCAGCAGCTTATTCGAAACGGACCAAGAGACCCAGTACTTC. This translates into CASSLFETDQETQYF.

This clonotype occurred many times. The chain combines TRBV15 with TRBJ2-5; D is uncertain. CDR3 length equals 14 residues. Trimming removed 0 bases at V and 4 bases at J, with 9 bases between. The germline V gene encodes CDR1 LNHNV and CDR2 YYDKDF (reference sequence). CDR3 sequence (DNA): TGTGCCACCAGCAGAGAAAGACTCGGAGAGACCCAGTACTTC. As protein: CATSRERLGETQYF.

Concerning this clonotype: A much larger clone is a single base away; this may be a read error. The chain links TRBV5-3 to TRBJ2-1, with D maybe TRBD2 (5 bases). TRBV5-3 is known as an ORF, though its function is uncertain. The CDR3 runs to 17 residues. CDR3 nucleotides: TGTGCCAGCAGCTTGTTTCCGCCGAAAGCTAGCTCCTACGAGCAGTTCTTC. Translation: CASSLFPPKASSYEQFF.

V and J are TRBV28 and TRBJ1-4; possibly TRBD1 for D (6 bases). With 11 bases removed from V and 13 bases from J, the gap between germline ends came to 26 bases. The V gene's germline CDR1 is MDHEN and CDR2 SYDVKM. The CDR3 length is 14 residues. CDR3 nucleotide sequence: TGTGCCGGCGGTTGGGGGGCAGGTCCGGAGGGACTGTTTTTT. The encoded protein is CAGGWGAGPEGLFF.

The gene calls are TRBV6-6 and TRBJ2-7; 11 nucleotides line up with TRBD2. Germline V gene sequence: CDR1 MNHNY, CDR2 SVGAGI (reference sequence). This CDR3 is built from 17 residues. J lost 1 base, V lost 6 bases, and 11 bases had no gene match. CDR3 bases: TGTGCCAGCAGCTACGGGGAACTAGCGGGGGTGTCCTACGAGCAGTACTTC. Translating gives CASSYGELAGVSYEQYF.

This clonotype occurred a few times. V is TRBV4-3 and J is TRBJ2-7; D unclear. The V end was cut by 0 bases, the J end by 0 bases, with 9 bases between. The CDR3 totals 15 residues. The germline gives CDR1 LGHNA, CDR2 YSLEER. The DNA of the CDR3 is TGCGCCAGCAGCCAAGACCATCCAAGCTCCTACGAGCAGTACTTC. As protein: CASSQDHPSSYEQYF.

Worth noting for this clonotype: The junction differs from germline at one of its ends, possibly a read error. The chain joins TRBV20-1 to TRBJ2-1; D is perhaps TRBD2 (5 bases). The germline CDR1 and CDR2 sequences are DFQATT and SNEGSKA (reference sequence). This CDR3 spans 15 amino acids. The DNA for the CDR3 is TGCAGTGCTAGAGATCGGGGAGAGGCCTACAGTGAGCAGTTCTTC. It encodes CSARDRGEAYSEQFF.

This clonotype appeared a few times. The rearrangement uses TRBV29-1 and TRBJ2-7; unclear D gene. With 5 bases removed from V and 0 bases from J, the gap between germline ends came to 5 bases. The germline CDR1 and CDR2 sequences are SQVTM and ANQGSEA. The CDR3 is 11 residues long. For the CDR3, the DNA is TGCAGCGTTCAGTTCTCCTACGAGCAGTACTTC. Its translation: CSVQFSYEQYF.

This clonotype was found a few times. The chain joins TRBV5-6 to TRBJ2-7; D ambiguous. This CDR3 has 14 residues. Germline loops: CDR1 SGHDT, CDR2 YYEEEE. Deletions cut 4 bases from V and 5 bases from J, with 16 bases between. This CDR3 is CASSPPSRTHEQYF. In nucleotides, the CDR3 is TGTGCCAGCAGCCCTCCGTCCCGGACCCACGAGCAGTACTTC.

This clonotype was picked up many times. The V and J genes are TRBV7-2 and TRBJ1-1, with 8 bases matching TRBD1. V gave up 5 bases and J gave up 6 bases; unmatched junction bases: 8. Germline CDR1 and CDR2: SGHTA and FQGNSA. CDR3 length: 14 amino acids. The CDR3: CASSGLTGVPEAFF. DNA of the CDR3: TGTGCCAGCAGCGGGTTGACAGGGGTGCCTGAAGCTTTCTTT.

In its sample, this clonotype was seen many times. V and J are TRBV5-1 and TRBJ1-3; D ambiguous. Trimming left V 3 bases short and J 2 bases short, with 15 bases between. CDR1 and CDR2 from the germline V gene are SGHRS and YFSETQ. This CDR3 comprises 16 residues. This CDR3 reads CASSWYSGGTGNTIYF. The CDR3 DNA follows: TGCGCCAGCAGCTGGTATTCGGGTGGCACTGGAAACACCATATATTTT. Full variable domain (rest looked up from reference TRBV5-1 and TRBJ1-3): KAGVTQTPRYLIKTRGQQVTLSCSPISGHRSVSWYQQTPGQGLQFLFEYFSETQRNKGNFPGRFSGRQFSNSRSEMNVSTLELGDSALYLCASSWYSGGTGNTIYFGEGSWLTVV.

This clonotype was observed a few times. The chain recombines TRBV7-9 with TRBJ2-7; 11 nucleotides line up with TRBD2. The germline gives CDR1 SEHNR, CDR2 FQNEAQ (reference sequence). With V trimmed by 4 bases and J by 4 bases, 21 bases remained unmatched. The CDR3 consists of 20 residues. This chain's CDR3 is CASSSSPGALAGGLGYEQYF. CDR3 nucleotides: TGTGCCAGCAGCTCTAGTCCCGGGGCCCTAGCGGGGGGACTAGGGTACGAGCAGTACTTC.

The V gene is TRBV15, the J gene TRBJ2-3, with a possible D match to TRBD2 (5 bases). Trimming took off 0 bases at V and 4 bases at J, with 8 bases between the two ends. Looked up from germline, CDR1 is LNHNV and CDR2 is YYDKDF (reference sequence). This CDR3 is built from 14 residues. CDR3: CATSREGVPDTQYF. The CDR3 DNA reads as TGTGCCACCAGCAGAGAGGGAGTCCCAGATACGCAGTATTTT. Looking up the rest from reference TRBV15 and TRBJ2-3 gives the full variable domain: DAMVIQNPRYQVTQFGKPVTLSCSQTLNHNVMYWYQQKSSQAPKLLFHYYDKDFNNEADTPDNFQSRRPNTSFCFLDIRSPGLGDTAMYLCATSREGVPDTQYFGPGTRLTVL.

In this sample, this clonotype turned up a few times. The V gene is TRBV6-2 or TRBV6-3, the J gene TRBJ2-7, with a tentative D call TRBD1 (5 bases). Trimming pared 6 bases from V and 2 bases from J, leaving 14 bases between. The germline gives CDR1 MNHEY, CDR2 SVGEGT. The CDR3 has 14 residues. Written as DNA, the CDR3 is TGTGCCAGCAGCTACCGGACAAATGCCTACGAGCAGTACTTC. Protein: CASSYRTNAYEQYF.

Concerning this clonotype: At one end the junction does not follow the germline gene, possibly because of a read error. This rearrangement joins TRBV6-1 to TRBJ2-1, with TRBD1 matching 10 bases. CDR1 is MNHNS, CDR2 SASEGT, per germline. The CDR3 spans 19 residues. CDR3 nucleotides: TGTGTCAGCAGTGAATCTATCCCTACCCGGGACAGGGGTAAGAATGAGCAGTTCTTC. Its translation: CVSSESIPTRDRGKNEQFF.

Only a few counts were recorded for this clonotype. The J gene is TRBJ2-7, the V gene TRBV10-2; D not certain. The germline gives CDR1 WSHSY, CDR2 SAAADI. The CDR3 is made up of 13 amino acids. Trimming pared 10 bases from V and 2 bases from J, leaving 15 bases between. The CDR3 loop is CATLGRLAYEQYF. The CDR3 bases are TGCGCCACCCTCGGACGGTTAGCCTACGAGCAGTACTTC.

V usage is TRBV5-4 and J usage is TRBJ2-7, with TRBD1 matching 8 bases. The CDR3 is 15 amino acids. V was pared by 0 bases and J by 9 bases, with 11 bases of the junction left unmatched. The germline V gene encodes CDR1 SGHNT and CDR2 YYREEE (reference sequence). CDR3 DNA: TGTGCCAGCAGCTTGGGGGCAGGGGGCTCATGCGGGCAGTACTTC. This encodes CASSLGAGGSCGQYF.

This clonotype was detected a few times. The chain links TRBV14 to TRBJ2-7; 11 bases fit TRBD2. Looked up from germline, CDR1 is SGHDN and CDR2 is FVKESK. This CDR3 spans 20 amino acids. J gave up 6 bases and V 1 base, and 20 bases lay outside the gene matches. CDR3 protein: CASSQVGLAGGGLGFVEQYF. The CDR3 bases are TGTGCCAGCAGCCAAGTCGGTCTAGCGGGAGGCGGGCTCGGGTTTGTCGAGCAGTACTTC.

Many counts were recorded for this clonotype. The CDR3 DNA follows: TGCAGTGCTAGAGATCTGGCGCTAGCGTCCTACGAGCAGTACTTC. It yields the protein CSARDLALASYEQYF. The V call is TRBV20-1, the J call TRBJ2-7, with a weak D call TRBD2 (6 bases). This CDR3 is 15 amino acids long. Germline assignment: CDR1 DFQATT and CDR2 SNEGSKA (reference sequence). V lost 0 bases to trimming and J lost 1 base, with 13 bases between them.